This T cell receptor beta chain was captured by sequencing in a study of blood T cell repertoires in COVID-19. Overall study context: Specimens from acute and convalescent COVID-19 originated in the United States, Italy and Spain.

Some clones are missing from TCRdb's copy, which holds only in-frame ones; the method was immunoSEQ multiplex PCR. The data contain about 330,000 clones, more than 70% of them seen just once; the ten biggest clones take up 1.5% to 2%. Trimming removed 3 bases from V and 6 bases from J, with 12 bases in between. The CDR3 is 14 amino acids. The germline CDR1 and CDR2 sequences are SGDLS and YYNGEE. The rearrangement joins TRBV9 to TRBJ2-2, with D unclear. Material: peripheral blood. This sequence originates from a woman in her forties or fifties with acute or convalescent COVID-19. CDR3 in DNA: TGTGCCAGCAGCGCCCCTCGGTCCGCCGGGGAGCTGTTTTTT. Encoded protein: CASSAPRSAGELFF.